The clone carrying this T cell receptor beta chain was seen only a few times. Its antigen is not known. The data derive from a study of T-cell reconstitution after alpha-beta-depleted transplantation in children. General observations from the study: Reportedly, only several hundred clones from non-depleted graft cells drove alpha-beta T-cell counts at about two months. T-cell numbers and diversity, one year after transplant, stemmed largely from T cells that were newly produced.

The TCRbeta library was prepared with unique molecular identifiers. From the PCR reads, TCRdb called clonotypes with MiXCR, one entry per CDR3 protein. The sample has around 800,000 distinct CDR3 sequences, 15% to 20% seen once; the top ten hold 5%. Per germline, CDR1 SEHNR and CDR2 FQNEAQ (reference sequence). The CDR3 has 13 amino acids. The ends lost 3 bases at V and 8 bases at J; junction bases unmatched: 6. This clonotype was obtained from a male patient younger than 18 who had a stem cell transplant for acute lymphoblastic leukemia, so the T cells may come from the graft donor. Sequences were derived from PBMCs, mostly from graft donor cells, sampled 360 days after TCRalphabeta/CD19-depleted stem cell transplant. The chain links TRBV7-9 to TRBJ1-2; the match to TRBD1 covers 7 bases. The chain's CDR3 is CASSLTGIEGYTF. The DNA of the CDR3 is TGTGCCAGCAGCTTGACAGGGATCGAGGGCTACACCTTC. The whole variable domain, filled in from reference TRBV7-9 and TRBJ1-2, reads DTGVSQNPRHKITKRGQNVTFRCDPISEHNRLYWYRQTLGQGPEFLTYFQNEAQLEKSRLLSDRFSAERPKGSFSTLEIQRTEQGDSAMYLCASSLTGIEGYTFGSGTRLTVV.